Presented here are 10 T cell receptor beta chains from one specimen sequenced in a study of cytomegalovirus exposure and HLA in healthy donors. PCR used 60 Vbeta primers and 13 Jbeta primers. Sequencing used immunoSEQ multiplex PCR; TCRdb keeps in-frame clones, though not all of them. This sample has over 85,000 clones, with roughly four fifths found just once. The sample consisted of PBMCs. The receptors come from a woman in her 30s in good health and CMV-seronegative.

V is TRBV6-1 and J is TRBJ1-5; 9 bases map to TRBD1. V lost 3 bases, J lost 6 bases, and 3 bases stayed unmatched. There are 14 residues in the CDR3. Germline V gene sequence: CDR1 MNHNS, CDR2 SASEGT. DNA for the CDR3: TGTGCCAGCAGTGAGACAGGGGGAGGTCAGCCCCAGCATTTT. This gives the protein CASSETGGGQPQHF.

V gene TRBV7-9 combines with J gene TRBJ2-7; maybe TRBD1 (6 bases). Germline values: CDR1 SEHNR, CDR2 FQNEAQ (reference sequence). Trimming pared 5 bases from V and 0 bases from J, leaving 20 bases between. The CDR3 has 17 residues. CDR3 amino acids: CASSPPAGTPNSYEQYF. The CDR3 DNA reads TGTGCCAGCAGCCCCCCCGCCGGGACACCAAACTCCTACGAGCAGTACTTC. Full variable domain (missing parts from reference TRBV7-9 and TRBJ2-7): DTGVSQNPRHKITKRGQNVTFRCDPISEHNRLYWYRQTLGQGPEFLTYFQNEAQLEKSRLLSDRFSAERPKGSFSTLEIQRTEQGDSAMYLCASSPPAGTPNSYEQYFGPGTRLTVT.

The chain combines TRBV28 with TRBJ2-7, with D possibly being TRBD2 (6 bases). Germline assignment: CDR1 MDHEN and CDR2 SYDVKM. The CDR3 is 15 amino acids. V was shortened by 3 bases and J by 0 bases, with 12 bases between the two germline ends. For the CDR3, the DNA is TGTGCCAGCAGTTTCCCAGCCGGGAGCTCCTACGAGCAGTACTTC. Its protein product is CASSFPAGSSYEQYF.

CDR3 sequence reads: CASSQNLLAGRTDTQYF. CDR3 in DNA: TGTGCCAGCAGCCAAAATCTCCTAGCGGGGCGCACAGATACGCAGTATTTT. The chain couples TRBV14 to TRBJ2-3, with 9 bases matching TRBD2. Germline lookup yields CDR1 SGHDN and CDR2 FVKESK. The V gene end was trimmed by 2 bases and the J gene end by 1 base; junction bases not matched to a gene: 7. This CDR3 contains 17 residues.

This chain uses TRBV27 with TRBJ2-3; no reliable D call. The CDR3 length is 12 residues. CDR1 and CDR2 from the germline V gene are MNHEY and SMNVEV (reference sequence). Between the trimmed V and J ends, which lost 2 bases and 5 bases, there was a span of 5 bases. The CDR3 is CASSLLGDTQYF. The CDR3 DNA is TGTGCCAGCAGTTTACTAGGAGATACGCAGTATTTT.

This rearrangement joins TRBV15 to TRBJ1-2; D unclear. The CDR3 length is 13 residues. Germline V gene lookup returns CDR1 LNHNV and CDR2 YYDKDF (reference sequence). V lost 4 bases, J lost 4 bases, and 10 bases lay in between. This chain's CDR3 is CATSTAGSYGYTF. CDR3 coding DNA: TGTGCCACCAGCACCGCGGGGAGCTATGGCTACACCTTC.

J is TRBJ1-3 and V is TRBV6-5; D is ambiguous. Per germline, CDR1 MNHEY and CDR2 SVGAGI. V shed 6 bases and J shed 0 bases, with 3 bases lying between them. The CDR3 runs to 12 residues. This chain's CDR3 is CASSNSGNTIYF. CDR3 DNA sequence: TGTGCCAGCAGCAACTCTGGAAACACCATATATTTT.

J is TRBJ1-2 and V is TRBV19; D gene ambiguous. This CDR3 is built from 13 residues. Trimming stripped 3 bases from V and 5 bases from J, with 10 bases between. Per germline, CDR1 LNHDA and CDR2 SQIVND (reference sequence). CDR3: CASSISVLYGYTF. The CDR3 nucleotides read TGTGCCAGTAGTATTTCCGTTCTGTATGGCTACACCTTC.

This clone was observed once. The rearrangement joins TRBV6-6 to TRBJ2-7; D remains unclear. V lost 0 bases and J lost 6, with 12 bases in between. Per germline, CDR1 MNHNY and CDR2 SVGAGI (reference sequence). CDR3 length equals 14 residues. Here the CDR3 DNA reads TGTGCCAGCAGTTACTCGCACAGTCTCGGCGAGCAGTACTTC. The encoded protein is CASSYSHSLGEQYF.

Here the CDR3 reads CASSQDKGVGYEQYF. DNA for the CDR3: TGCGCCAGCAGCCAAGATAAAGGGGTGGGCTACGAGCAGTACTTC. V gene TRBV4-3 combines with J gene TRBJ2-7; perhaps TRBD1 as D (5 bases). The CDR3 contains 15 residues. Germline values: CDR1 LGHNA, CDR2 YSLEER. Trimming pared 0 bases from V and 3 bases from J, leaving 12 bases between.